Listed below are T cell receptor beta chains from one sample, sequenced in a study of response to subunit inactivated influenza vaccine. TCRdb itself ran the RT-PCR reads through MiXCR, one entry per CDR3 protein. The table has 650,000 to 800,000 distinct CDR3 sequences, around a sixth seen once. The material sequenced was PBMCs from blood, taken roughly 5 days after vaccination. The receptors shown here come from a man aged 50 to 60 who received an inactivated influenza vaccine. Each CDR3 is given with its conserved first and last residue. The D gene is left open where the match is weak. Part of the rows lack a size; the others show once, few, many or a class for expanded clones.

d_call,v_call,clone_size,j_call,cdr3_aa,cdr3_nt
.,TRBV10-3,.,TRBJ1-1,CAISPQRSELAFF,TGTGCCATCTCCCCCCAGAGGAGTGAGTTGGCTTTCTTT
.,TRBV7-9,.,TRBJ2-1,CASSSGSGTRNYNEQFF,TGTGCCAGCAGCTCCGGCTCCGGGACTCGGAACTACAATGAGCAGTTCTTC
.,TRBV12-3/TRBV12-4,few,TRBJ1-5,CASSRTARNQPQHF,TGTGCCAGCAGTAGGACAGCACGCAATCAGCCCCAGCATTTT
TRBD2,TRBV29-1,.,TRBJ2-7,CSVERWTSHGDSYEQYF,TGCAGCGTTGAAAGGTGGACTAGCCACGGGGATTCCTACGAGCAGTACTTC
TRBD2,TRBV24-1,.,TRBJ2-5,CATSNPAGGLQETQYF,TGTGCCACCAGTAACCCAGCGGGGGGGCTTCAAGAGACCCAGTACTTC
TRBD1,TRBV12-3/TRBV12-4,many,TRBJ2-6,CASRSGQGLSGANVLTF,TGTGCCAGCAGGTCGGGACAGGGACTTTCCGGGGCCAACGTCCTGACTTTC
TRBD2,TRBV7-9,.,TRBJ2-3,CASSLTGGVADTQYF,TGTGCCAGCAGCTTAACGGGGGGTGTGGCAGATACGCAGTATTTT
.,TRBV28,.,TRBJ2-7,CASRFGTGATYEQYF,TGTGCCAGCAGATTTGGTACGGGGGCGACGTACGAGCAGTACTTC
.,TRBV9,.,TRBJ1-1,CASSTLAGIGTEAFF,TGTGCCAGCAGCACACTGGCAGGGATCGGAACTGAAGCTTTCTTT
.,TRBV20-1,many,TRBJ2-1,CSANREYEQFF,TGCAGTGCTAACAGGGAATATGAGCAGTTCTTC
.,TRBV7-2,.,TRBJ2-1,CASSLEGFYEQFF,TGTGCCAGCAGCTTAGAAGGGTTCTATGAGCAGTTCTTC
.,TRBV7-8,few,TRBJ1-5,CASSPGRGFSNQPQHF,TGTGCCAGCAGCCCTGGGAGGGGTTTCAGCAATCAGCCCCAGCATTTT
TRBD1,TRBV5-1,.,TRBJ1-2,CASSLRDRSNYGYTF,TGCGCCAGCAGCCTAAGGGACAGAAGTAACTATGGCTACACCTTC
.,TRBV6-2/TRBV6-3,.,TRBJ2-2,CASSWDGYTGELFF,TGTGCCAGCAGTTGGGACGGGTACACCGGGGAGCTGTTTTTT
.,TRBV10-3,.,TRBJ2-7,CAISETDSKEQYF,TGTGCCATCAGTGAAACAGATTCGAAGGAGCAGTACTTC
.,TRBV7-2,few,TRBJ2-1,CASSSLSGGYYNEQFF,TGTGCCAGCAGTTCCCTCTCGGGGGGCTACTACAATGAGCAGTTCTTC
.,TRBV7-9,.,TRBJ2-5,CASSFFRGPKPETQYF,TGTGCCAGCAGCTTCTTCCGAGGGCCCAAGCCGGAGACCCAGTACTTC
TRBD2,TRBV6-2/TRBV6-3,few,TRBJ2-7,CASSKRTSGMFYEQYF,TGTGCCAGCAGTAAGCGGACTAGCGGGATGTTCTACGAGCAGTACTTC
TRBD1,TRBV20-1,.,TRBJ2-7,CSANVGTGVYEQYF,TGCAGTGCTAATGTCGGGACAGGGGTCTACGAGCAGTACTTC